This is a list of T cell receptor beta chains from one sample in a study of T cells after yellow fever vaccination. Using its own MiXCR run on the 5' RACE reads, TCRdb lists one record per CDR3 protein. The sample shows 450,000 to 550,000 distinct CDR3 sequences, around a fifth of them seen only once. The input for sequencing was PBMCs, taken about 21 days after the first yellow fever vaccination. The receptor source for this set is a man between 18 and 35 years old who received the YFV17D yellow fever vaccine. Each CDR3 is given with its conserved first and last residue. The order of the fields is CDR3 length, clone size, D gene, J gene, V gene, CDR3 protein, CDR3 DNA. D genes are given only for firm matches. A clone size is listed for some rows: how often the clone was seen (once, few, many), or a class if it is expanded.

14 | few | TRBD2 | TRBJ2-3 | TRBV24-1 | CATSASGGAGTQYF | TGTGCCACCAGTGCCAGCGGGGGGGCCGGTACGCAGTATTTT
14 | many | . | TRBJ1-3 | TRBV4-3 | CASSHPPPRNTIYF | TGCGCCAGCAGCCACCCCCCGCCCCGAAACACCATATATTTT
16 | . | . | TRBJ2-5 | TRBV21-1 | CASSKGREAGEETQYF | TGTGCCAGCAGCAAAGGACGGGAGGCAGGGGAAGAGACCCAGTACTTC
14 | . | . | TRBJ1-1 | TRBV20-1 | CSASLDTLNTEAFF | TGCAGTGCTAGTCTGGACACTTTGAACACTGAAGCTTTCTTT
15 | . | TRBD1 | TRBJ2-7 | TRBV7-2 | CASSRTGFNSYEQYF | TGTGCCAGCAGCCGGACAGGGTTCAACTCCTACGAGCAGTACTTC
15 | few | TRBD2 | TRBJ2-7 | TRBV6-5 | CASRLASGGIYEQYF | TGTGCCAGCAGATTGGCTAGCGGGGGAATCTACGAGCAGTACTTC
14 | once | . | TRBJ1-5 | TRBV7-2 | CASSYPGSGQPQHF | TGTGCCAGCAGCTATCCGGGATCGGGTCAGCCCCAGCATTTT
13 | . | . | TRBJ2-1 | TRBV5-1 | CASSNEGGGEQFF | TGCGCCAGCAGCAACGAGGGGGGAGGTGAGCAGTTCTTC
17 | few | TRBD2 | TRBJ2-3 | TRBV7-3 | CASSSGTSGGDTDTQYF | TGTGCCAGCAGCTCCGGGACTAGCGGGGGGGATACAGATACGCAGTATTTT
16 | few | . | TRBJ2-7 | TRBV6-2/TRBV6-3 | CASSLPRGFGAYEQYF | TGTGCCAGTAGCTTGCCCAGGGGTTTTGGGGCCTACGAGCAGTACTTC
15 | few | TRBD1 | TRBJ2-3 | TRBV10-3 | CAISPDRASTDTQYF | TGTGCCATCAGCCCGGACAGGGCGAGCACAGATACGCAGTATTTT
15 | few | TRBD1 | TRBJ2-7 | TRBV12-3/TRBV12-4 | CASSLFGTGDYEQYF | TGTGCCAGCAGTTTATTCGGGACAGGTGACTACGAGCAGTACTTC
14 | . | . | TRBJ2-3 | TRBV7-3 | CASSLLPLTDTQYF | TGTGCCAGCAGCTTACTTCCACTAACAGATACGCAGTATTTT
12 | once | TRBD1 | TRBJ1-2 | TRBV12-3/TRBV12-4 | CASGSGTGAYTF | TGTGCCAGCGGTTCCGGGACAGGGGCCTACACCTTC
13 | . | . | TRBJ2-2 | TRBV6-5 | CASSYRGVGELFF | TGTGCCAGCAGTTACCGGGGAGTCGGGGAGCTGTTTTTT
13 | few | . | TRBJ2-5 | TRBV7-9 | CASSLAFRDVVCF | TGTGCCAGCAGCTTAGCCTTCCGGGACGTAGTATGCTTC